The 17 T cell receptor beta chains below come from one sample, sequenced in a study of cytomegalovirus exposure and HLA in healthy donors. PCR used 60 Vbeta primers and 13 Jbeta primers. Produced via immunoSEQ multiplex PCR; TCRdb's table is partial and in-frame only. The sample lists tens of thousands of clones; around 62% were seen once. The sample was PBMCs. Receptor source: a human donor in good health.

The V and J genes are TRBV11-2 and TRBJ2-1, with 8 bases fitting TRBD2. Germline V CDR1 and CDR2: SGHAT, FQNNGV. The CDR3 covers 16 residues. J lost 5 bases, V lost 5 bases, and 11 bases had no gene match. The CDR3, as DNA: TGTGCCAGCAGCCGACCCGGGGCGGGGGGCAACAATGAGCAGTTCTTC. It yields the protein CASSRPGAGGNNEQFF. The full variable domain, rest sourced from reference TRBV11-2 and TRBJ2-1, is EAGVAQSPRYKIIEKRQSVAFWCNPISGHATLYWYQQILGQGPKLLIQFQNNGVVDDSQLPKDRFSAERLKGVDSTLKIQPAKLEDSAVYLCASSRPGAGGNNEQFFGPGTRLTVL.

The V and J genes are TRBV25-1 and TRBJ1-2, with D possibly TRBD1 on 6 matching bases. CDR1 is MGHDK and CDR2 is SYGVNS in the germline V gene. The CDR3 is 13 residues long. V was trimmed by 4 bases and J by 9 bases, leaving 15 bases between them. CDR3 coding DNA: TGTGCCAGCAGTGGATATAGGGGACAAAGCTACACCTTC. Translating it yields CASSGYRGQSYTF.

J is TRBJ1-1 and V is TRBV9; D unclear. The V end lost 0 bases, the J end lost 3 bases, and 6 bases lay between the germline ends. Germline V gives CDR1 SGDLS, CDR2 YYNGEE. This CDR3 has 13 residues. CDR3 nucleotide sequence: TGTGCCAGCAGCGTAGACAGTTACACTGAAGCTTTCTTT. Its translation is CASSVDSYTEAFF.

DNA for the CDR3: TGCAGCGCTACGGGACAGAGGAACACTGAAGCTTTCTTT. Translating gives CSATGQRNTEAFF. The V and J genes are TRBV29-1 and TRBJ1-1; 7 nucleotides line up with TRBD1. This CDR3 region has 13 residues. CDR1 is SQVTM and CDR2 is ANQGSEA in the germline V gene. V dropped 7 bases and J dropped 1; count of bases not matched to a gene: 6. The variable domain in full, completed from reference TRBV29-1 and TRBJ1-1, reads SAVISQKPSRDICQRGTSLTIQCQVDSQVTMMFWYRQQPGQSLTLIATANQGSEATYESGFVIDKFPISRPNLTFSTLTVSNMSPEDSSIYLCSATGQRNTEAFFGQGTRLTVV.

The chain carries TRBV5-3 and TRBJ1-6; 10 bases match TRBD1. TRBV5-3 is labeled an ORF, and its function is uncertain. Trimming took 4 bases from V and 0 from J; bases not matched to a gene: 10. This CDR3 contains 19 residues. The CDR3 loop is CARSQAGTGVSSYNSPLHF. The CDR3 DNA reads TGTGCCAGAAGCCAGGCCGGGACAGGGGTCAGCTCCTATAATTCACCCCTCCACTTT.

Only a few counts were recorded for this clone. The CDR3 region is CASSAQESYEQYF. Here the CDR3 DNA reads TGTGCCAGCAGTGCACAGGAATCCTACGAGCAGTACTTC. The chain combines TRBV6-1 with TRBJ2-7; a weak D match, TRBD1 (5 bases). The CDR3 is 13 residues long. Trimming removed 4 bases at V and 1 base at J, with 8 bases between. Germline V gene lookup returns CDR1 MNHNS and CDR2 SASEGT.

As for this clone: At one end the junction does not follow the germline gene, possibly because of a read error. The same CDR3 can be traced to other DNA sequences in this sample. The rearrangement links TRBV9 to TRBJ1-4; D unclear. The V gene's germline CDR1 is SGDLS and CDR2 YYNGEE. The CDR3 has 14 amino acids. CDR3 coding DNA: TGCGCCAGCAGCGTAGCCTCCGCGGGTGAAAAACTGTTTTTT. It specifies CASSVASAGEKLFF.

This clone was observed a few times. This chain connects TRBV5-1 to TRBJ2-7; no clear D. This CDR3 comprises 14 residues. The germline gives CDR1 SGHRS, CDR2 YFSETQ. The V end was cut by 2 bases, the J end by 7 bases, with 16 bases between. CDR3 coding DNA: TGCGCCAGCAGCTTTGACACCTATTCATGGGAGCAGTACTTC. Translation: CASSFDTYSWEQYF.

The chain employs TRBV29-1 and TRBJ1-6, with TRBD1 matching over 8 bases. V lost 7 bases and J lost 7; bases outside the gene matches: 6. The CDR3 totals 13 residues. Germline-derived CDR1 and CDR2 are SQVTM and ANQGSEA. The CDR3 region is CSGRQGPNSPLHF. The CDR3 nucleotides are TGCAGCGGGAGACAGGGGCCAAATTCACCCCTCCACTTT.

The gene calls are TRBV18 and TRBJ1-1, with a possible D match to TRBD1 (5 bases). Deletions cut 5 bases from V and 4 bases from J, with 17 bases between. This CDR3 has 15 amino acids. Germline loops: CDR1 KGHSH, CDR2 LQKENI. CDR3 region: CASSSRGGGITEAFF. In DNA, the CDR3 is TGTGCCAGCTCATCACGGGGCGGGGGAATCACTGAAGCTTTCTTT. Based on the CDR3 plus reference TRBV18 and TRBJ1-1, the full variable domain is NAGVMQNPRHLVRRRGQEARLRCSPMKGHSHVYWYRQLPEEGLKFMVYLQKENIIDESGMPKERFSAEFPKEGPSILRIQQVVRGDSAAYFCASSSRGGGITEAFFGQGTRLTVV.

This sequence joins TRBV4-3 and TRBJ2-3, with 10 bases that match TRBD1. Germline values: CDR1 LGHNA, CDR2 YSLEER. V lost 8 bases, J lost 4 bases, and 6 bases stayed unmatched. This CDR3 region has 14 residues. The CDR3 sequence is CASAAGQGSDTQYF. The CDR3 DNA reads TGCGCCAGCGCGGCGGGACAGGGGTCAGATACGCAGTATTTT.

The chain employs TRBV29-1 and TRBJ2-7; the D gene is possibly TRBD1 (6 bases). The ends were cut back, 5 bases at V and 3 bases at J, with 11 bases in the middle. The germline V gene has CDR1 SQVTM and CDR2 ANQGSEA. This CDR3 has 12 residues. The CDR3 DNA reads TGCAGCGTTACAGGGACGGTCTACGAGCAGTACTTC. It translates to CSVTGTVYEQYF.

This clone has a handful of counts. The chain joins TRBV7-8 to TRBJ1-4, with a tentative D call TRBD1 (5 bases). The V gene's germline CDR1 is SGHVS and CDR2 FQNEAQ. Trimming left V 1 base short and J 7 bases short, with 10 bases between. This CDR3 has 14 residues. CDR3 bases: TGTGCCAGCAGCTTAGGTTCAACAGGTGAAAAACTGTTTTTT. Its translation is CASSLGSTGEKLFF.

This chain links TRBV5-1 with TRBJ2-7; 10 bases align to TRBD2. The CDR3 runs 16 residues. The germline CDR1 and CDR2 sequences are SGHRS and YFSETQ. J was trimmed by 4 bases and V by 7 bases; bases with no gene match: 14. CDR3: CASSGLADKGGYEQYF. DNA of the CDR3: TGCGCCAGCTCCGGACTAGCGGACAAAGGAGGATACGAGCAGTACTTC.

This clone was counted a single time. V usage is TRBV7-2 and J usage is TRBJ1-2; no clear D. This CDR3 region has 15 residues. Between the trimmed V and J ends, which lost 5 bases and 0 bases, there was a span of 13 bases. CDR1 and CDR2 (germline): SGHTA, FQGNSA. CDR3 sequence reads: CASSARGSTNYGYTF. DNA of the CDR3: TGTGCCAGCAGCGCACGAGGGAGTACTAACTATGGCTACACCTTC.

This clone was seen a handful of times. The J gene is TRBJ1-5, the V gene TRBV19; TRBD1 is a possible D gene (5 bases). There are 13 residues in the CDR3. V was trimmed by 5 bases and J by 3 bases, leaving 8 bases between them. Germline assignment: CDR1 LNHDA and CDR2 SQIVND (reference sequence). The CDR3 region is CASSQQANQPQHF. The CDR3 coding sequence is TGTGCCAGTAGTCAACAGGCCAATCAGCCCCAGCATTTT.

This chain connects TRBV5-6 to TRBJ1-2; TRBD1 matches at 8 bases. V shed 4 bases, J shed 7 bases, and the junction held 9 bases outside the gene matches. The germline V gene encodes CDR1 SGHDT and CDR2 YYEEEE. The CDR3 consists of 14 residues. CDR3 protein: CASSAQGGRLGYTF. Written as DNA, the CDR3 is TGTGCCAGCAGCGCACAGGGGGGTCGACTTGGCTACACCTTC.